The sequence of this TCR beta chain was determined in a study of blood T cell repertoires in COVID-19. Study-level information: COVID-19 samples collected from the United States, Italy and Spain covered acute and convalescent phases. PBMCs, B-cell-depleted T cells, or T cells provided the cDNA or gDNA that made up the material.

Clones were sequenced by immunoSEQ multiplex PCR, and TCRdb holds only the in-frame ones, with some missing. The table has a few hundred thousand clones, approximately 87% seen once. There are 13 residues in the CDR3. The germline V gene has CDR1 MNHEY and CDR2 SMNVEV (reference sequence). V was pared by 3 bases and J by 4 bases, with 7 bases between. The sequence was obtained from a man aged 60-69 years who had recovered from COVID-19. Sequenced input: peripheral blood. The genes are TRBV27 and TRBJ1-5, with D perhaps matching TRBD1 (5 bases). The chain's CDR3 is CASSLAGNQPQHF. In nucleotides, the CDR3 is TGTGCCAGCAGTTTGGCAGGGAATCAGCCCCAGCATTTT.